Shown below are 29 T cell receptor beta chains from a single sample sequenced in a study of blood T cell repertoires in COVID-19. This table comes from immunoSEQ multiplex PCR, and its TCRdb copy is limited to in-frame clones, with some not included. Seen here are around 300,000 clones, 86% observed once, and the top ten hold about 2.6%. Material: PBMCs or T cells enriched from blood (not recorded which). The receptors stem from a young woman who had recovered from COVID-19.

The chain carries TRBV5-1 and TRBJ2-3; maybe TRBD2 (5 bases). Trimming removed 0 bases from V and 1 base from J, with 15 bases in between. This CDR3 contains 17 residues. Germline V CDR1 and CDR2: SGHRS, YFSETQ. The CDR3 DNA reads as TGCGCCAGCAGCTTGGAGAGGGCCTCTTCCGGCACAGATACGCAGTATTTT. Translating gives CASSLERASSGTDTQYF. The complete variable domain, with remaining parts taken from reference TRBV5-1 and TRBJ2-3, reads KAGVTQTPRYLIKTRGQQVTLSCSPISGHRSVSWYQQTPGQGLQFLFEYFSETQRNKGNFPGRFSGRQFSNSRSEMNVSTLELGDSALYLCASSLERASSGTDTQYFGPGTRLTVL.

Worth noting for this clone: This CDR3 is missing its conserved last phenylalanine or tryptophan, likely due to a read error. The DNA is omitted, as the CDR3 cannot be located on it reliably, and the CDR3 follows TCRdb's listing. This rearrangement joins TRBV28 to TRBJ1-1; the DNA was not used to check the table's D call, TRBD1. Per germline, CDR1 MDHEN and CDR2 SYDVKM. Both ends counted, the CDR3 spans 12 residues. CDR3 residues: CASSPGGQDPFL.

J is TRBJ1-1 and V is TRBV29-1, with D uncertain. This CDR3 contains 12 residues. V was cut by 4 bases and J by 2 bases, with 8 bases left in between. Looked up from germline, CDR1 is SQVTM and CDR2 is ANQGSEA. CDR3 amino acids: CSVVFFNTEAFF. The CDR3 nucleotides are TGCAGCGTTGTCTTTTTCAACACTGAAGCTTTCTTT.

This clone was observed a handful of times. CDR3: CASSQSGTGGYEQYF. In nucleotides, the CDR3 is TGCGCCAGCAGCCAATCCGGGACAGGAGGCTACGAGCAGTACTTC. The chain combines TRBV4-3 with TRBJ2-7; 8 bases align to TRBD1. Looked up from germline, CDR1 is LGHNA and CDR2 is YSLEER. The CDR3 contains 15 residues. Trimming at V came to 2 bases and at J to 3 bases, leaving 6 bases not matched to a gene.

The V call is TRBV7-8, the J call TRBJ2-6; possibly TRBD2 for D (5 bases). CDR1 and CDR2 (germline): SGHVS, FQNEAQ. V shed 8 bases and J shed 6 bases, with 14 bases lying between them. The CDR3 has 14 residues. The CDR3 bases are TGTGCCAGCCGTAGCCGGGGTAAGGCCAACGTCCTGACTTTC. This codes for CASRSRGKANVLTF.

V and J are TRBV27 and TRBJ1-4; 7 positions match TRBD1. CDR1 is MNHEY, CDR2 SMNVEV, per germline (reference sequence). J lost 3 bases, V lost 5 bases, and 6 bases had no gene match. The CDR3 is 15 residues long. The CDR3 DNA reads as TGTGCCAGCAGTCTACGAGGGACAGCTAATGAAAAACTGTTTTTT. Translating gives CASSLRGTANEKLFF.

This chain joins TRBV4-3 and TRBJ1-4, with 7 bases aligning to TRBD1. Losses at the gene ends were 1 base for V and 7 bases for J; bases not matched to a gene: 15. The CDR3 is made up of 18 amino acids. The germline V gene has CDR1 LGHNA and CDR2 YSLEER. CDR3 bases: TGCGCCAGCAGCCAAGCCCAACGGCCCCAGCAGGGGGGTGAAAAACTGTTTTTT. It specifies CASSQAQRPQQGGEKLFF.

The chain uses TRBV29-1 and TRBJ2-7; D might be TRBD2 (5 bases). Germline V gene lookup returns CDR1 SQVTM and CDR2 ANQGSEA. The CDR3 sequence is 12 residues long. The ends were cut back, 4 bases at V and 3 bases at J, with 10 bases in the middle. CDR3 sequence (DNA): TGCAGCGTTGTCGTAACTAGCTACGAGCAGTACTTC. It encodes CSVVVTSYEQYF.

The V gene is TRBV28, the J gene TRBJ2-2, with 9 bases matching TRBD1. Germline lookup yields CDR1 MDHEN and CDR2 SYDVKM. The CDR3 totals 13 residues. V lost 6 bases and J lost 13; bases outside the gene matches: 9. The CDR3 DNA follows: TGTGCCAGCAGCCAGACAGGGGGTGATTGGCTGTTTTTT. Translation gives CASSQTGGDWLFF.

V is TRBV19 and J is TRBJ2-3, with D perhaps TRBD2 (6 bases). V dropped 7 bases and J dropped 0 bases, with 17 bases sitting between them. This CDR3 is built from 16 residues. CDR1 and CDR2 (germline): LNHDA, SQIVND (reference sequence). CDR3 nucleotides: TGTGCCAGTACCGCCTACGCGGGGTATAGCACAGATACGCAGTATTTT. Its translation is CASTAYAGYSTDTQYF.

The chain uses TRBV3-1 (or the pseudogene TRBV3-2) and TRBJ2-5; 8 bases are a match to TRBD1. V lost 3 bases and J lost 1; bases outside the gene matches: 4. Germline loops: CDR1 LGHDT, CDR2 YNNKEL (reference sequence). CDR3 length: 15 residues. The CDR3 sequence is CASSHGTGRQETQYF. DNA for the CDR3: TGTGCCAGCAGCCACGGGACAGGTCGCCAAGAGACCCAGTACTTC.

The genes are TRBV30 and TRBJ1-1, with TRBD1 as a possible D gene (6 bases). CDR1 is GTSNPN, CDR2 SVGIG, per germline (reference sequence). The CDR3 is 14 residues long. V lost 7 bases to trimming and J lost 1 base, with 16 bases between them. CDR3 sequence (DNA): TGTGCCTATAAAACAGGGACATGGAACACTGAAGCTTTCTTT. This translates into CAYKTGTWNTEAFF.

The chain joins TRBV18 to TRBJ1-5, with 10 positions matching TRBD1. CDR3 length equals 15 residues. With V trimmed by 2 bases and J by 5 bases, 3 bases remained unmatched. Germline-derived CDR1 and CDR2 are KGHSH and LQKENI. The CDR3 region is CASSPWGTGDQPQHF. In nucleotides, the CDR3 is TGTGCCAGCTCACCATGGGGGACAGGGGATCAGCCCCAGCATTTT.

The chain couples TRBV4-3 to TRBJ2-1, with D possibly TRBD1 on 5 matching bases. The CDR3 consists of 15 residues. Germline V CDR1 and CDR2: LGHNA, YSLEER. The ends were cut back, 4 bases at V and 4 bases at J, with 14 bases in the middle. The CDR3 region has the DNA TGCGCCAGCAGCCGTAACTCAGGGTATTACAATGAGCAGTTCTTC. Encoded protein: CASSRNSGYYNEQFF.

The rearrangement uses TRBV4-1 and TRBJ1-5, with 10 bases identical to TRBD1. This CDR3 is built from 14 residues. V lost 6 bases and J lost 4; bases outside the gene matches: 3. In germline, CDR1 is MGHRA, CDR2 YSYEKL. CDR3 sequence reads: CASRGTGENQPQHF. DNA of the CDR3: TGCGCCAGCAGAGGGACAGGGGAAAATCAGCCCCAGCATTTT.

The V call is TRBV28, the J call TRBJ2-1; maybe TRBD2 (6 bases). V lost 6 bases and J 1 base, leaving 13 bases between the germline ends. Germline CDR1 reads MDHEN; CDR2 reads SYDVKM. This CDR3 region has 15 residues. In nucleotides, the CDR3 is TGTGCCAGCAGACGAGGAGGGTATTCCTACAATGAGCAGTTCTTC. The encoded protein is CASRRGGYSYNEQFF.

The rearrangement links TRBV7-9 to TRBJ1-4; no definite D call. From germline, CDR1 is SEHNR and CDR2 FQNEAQ (reference sequence). The CDR3 runs 13 residues. The germline V and J ends were trimmed by 3 bases and 7 bases, with 9 bases remaining between them. CDR3 sequence (DNA): TGTGCCAGCAGCTTTCTCGCTAGTGAAAAACTGTTTTTT. This translates into CASSFLASEKLFF.

The chain combines TRBV27 with TRBJ1-1, with D possibly being TRBD1 (6 bases). Germline lookup yields CDR1 MNHEY and CDR2 SMNVEV (reference sequence). Trimming took 0 bases from V and 7 from J, leaving 9 bases between them. CDR3 length: 13 residues. This CDR3 is CASSLSYRDEAFF. CDR3 nucleotides: TGTGCCAGCAGTTTATCTTACAGGGATGAAGCTTTCTTT.

The rearrangement uses TRBV5-5 and TRBJ1-5, with 8 bases identical to TRBD1. The CDR3 has 15 amino acids. J was trimmed by 4 bases and V by 4 bases; bases with no gene match: 7. CDR1 is SGHKS and CDR2 is YYEKEE in the germline V gene (reference sequence). CDR3 region: CASSLRTGYNQPQHF. In nucleotides, the CDR3 is TGTGCCAGCAGCCTAAGGACAGGGTATAATCAGCCCCAGCATTTT.

This chain connects TRBV11-3 to TRBJ2-7, with a weak D call TRBD2 (5 bases). Per the germline V gene, CDR1 is SGHNT and CDR2 is YENEEA. V lost 5 bases and J 4 bases, leaving 15 bases between the germline ends. CDR3 length: 14 amino acids. CDR3 sequence reads: CASSPLRGGYEQYF. CDR3 nucleotide sequence: TGTGCCAGCAGCCCACTACGGGGTGGGTACGAGCAGTACTTC.

This chain joins TRBV19 and TRBJ1-2, with 9 positions matching TRBD1. The germline CDR1 and CDR2 sequences are LNHDA and SQIVND (reference sequence). The CDR3 consists of 14 residues. J lost 5 bases, V lost 4 bases, and 5 bases had no gene match. The CDR3: CASSRGTGLYGYTF. The CDR3 DNA follows: TGTGCCAGTAGTAGGGGGACAGGGCTTTATGGCTACACCTTC.

The chain combines TRBV9 with TRBJ2-7; 9 bases are a match to TRBD2. Trimming took 4 bases from V and 6 from J; bases not matched to a gene: 11. CDR1 and CDR2 from the germline V gene are SGDLS and YYNGEE. The length of the CDR3 is 15 residues. The CDR3 region has the DNA TGTGCCAGCAGCCTGAGCGGGGTAGCGGGAGTCGAGCAGTACTTC. Encoded protein: CASSLSGVAGVEQYF.

This chain joins TRBV5-4 and TRBJ1-1, with a possible D match to TRBD1 (5 bases). Per the germline V gene, CDR1 is SGHNT and CDR2 is YYREEE (reference sequence). Trimming left V 0 bases short and J 3 bases short, with 6 bases between. This CDR3 contains 13 residues. The CDR3, as DNA: TGTGCCAGCAGCTTGGCCAGGGACACTGAAGCTTTCTTT. As protein: CASSLARDTEAFF.

This chain connects TRBV2 to TRBJ1-1; D is ambiguous. V shed 5 bases and J shed 3 bases, with 10 bases lying between them. Germline values: CDR1 SNHLY, CDR2 FYNNEI. This CDR3 contains 13 residues. In DNA, the CDR3 is TGTGCCAGCAGTCCTGGAGCGGACACTGAAGCTTTCTTT. This codes for CASSPGADTEAFF.

J is TRBJ1-2 and V is TRBV5-5; 8 nucleotides align to TRBD1. The CDR3 contains 19 residues. Trimming at V came to 2 bases and at J to 0 bases, leaving 15 bases not matched to a gene. Germline CDR1 SGHKS, CDR2 YYEKEE (reference sequence). Here the CDR3 reads CASSFSLFVAGGSNYGYTF. CDR3 nucleotides: TGTGCCAGCAGCTTTTCTTTATTCGTGGCAGGGGGCTCTAACTATGGCTACACCTTC.

The gene calls are TRBV29-1 and TRBJ2-7, with D possibly being TRBD1 (5 bases). The CDR3 extends over 12 amino acids. With 1 base removed from V and 3 bases from J, the gap between germline ends came to 7 bases. Germline CDR1 and CDR2: SQVTM and ANQGSEA. CDR3 amino acids: CSVEGTNYEQYF. CDR3 sequence (DNA): TGCAGCGTTGAAGGGACAAACTACGAGCAGTACTTC.

The chain joins TRBV2 to TRBJ2-7, with 10 bases fitting TRBD1. Germline V gives CDR1 SNHLY, CDR2 FYNNEI. The CDR3 consists of 14 residues. V trimming: 11 bases; J trimming: 5 bases; junction bases outside the gene matches: 12. The CDR3 loop reads CAESPADRGNEQYF. The CDR3 coding sequence is TGTGCCGAGAGTCCCGCGGACAGGGGGAACGAGCAGTACTTC. Looking up the rest from reference TRBV2 and TRBJ2-7 gives the full variable domain: EPEVTQTPSHQVTQMGQEVILRCVPISNHLYFYWYRQILGQKVEFLVSFYNNEISEKSEIFDDQFSVERPDGSNFTLKIRSTKLEDSAMYFCAESPADRGNEQYFGPGTRLTVT.

This clone came up a few times. The identical CDR3 is also encoded by other nucleotide sequences in the sample. V is TRBV27 and J is TRBJ2-7; TRBD2 might be the D (5 bases). V was pared by 5 bases and J by 7 bases, with 12 bases between. CDR3 length: 12 amino acids. Germline CDR1 and CDR2: MNHEY and SMNVEV (reference sequence). CDR3 amino acids: CASSLPPGEQYF. In DNA, the CDR3 is TGTGCCAGCAGTCTCCCGCCGGGGGAGCAGTACTTC.

The chain joins TRBV19 to TRBJ2-1, with 7 bases identical to TRBD1. V lost 10 bases and J lost 5; bases outside the gene matches: 8. CDR1 LNHDA and CDR2 SQIVND come from the germline V gene (reference sequence). The CDR3 runs to 13 residues. The CDR3 nucleotides read TGTGCCACCGAGGGACAGCAACACAATGAGCAGTTCTTC. It yields the protein CATEGQQHNEQFF.